This TCR beta chain appears in the sequencing data of a study of cytomegalovirus exposure and HLA in healthy donors. At the level of the study: For the 300 to 450 genotyped donors, around 76% fell within the Caucasian-associated ancestry cluster. Whole-study results and caveats: The authors reported that TCR beta sequences could predict HLA-A and HLA-B alleles. These predictions were accurate for most subjects in the first cohort.

Germline V gene lookup returns CDR1 SGHRS and CDR2 YFSETQ. V was cut by 4 bases and J by 0 bases, with 8 bases left in between. The CDR3 has 15 residues. The PCR was carried out with 60 Vbeta primers and 13 Jbeta primers. Libraries were prepared by immunoSEQ multiplex PCR; TCRdb keeps only in-frame clonotypes and omits some of them. The sample shows 200,000 to 250,000 clones, and 1.1% sits with its ten largest clones. To note about this clone: Its antigen remains unknown.

The clonotype originates from a girl aged 2-10 years in good health and CMV-seropositive. The chain uses TRBV5-1 and TRBJ2-6, with D possibly TRBD2 on 6 matching bases. The sequencing sample was made of PBMCs. The CDR3 is CASSPGDSGANVLTF. CDR3 nucleotides: TGCGCCAGCAGCCCGGGGGACTCTGGGGCCAACGTCCTGACTTTC.